Described below is a single T cell receptor (beta chain) sequence and its context. Its antigen is unknown. This record comes from a study of cytomegalovirus exposure and HLA in healthy donors. On the study more broadly: In terms of ancestry, the Caucasian-associated cluster contained roughly 80% of the roughly 400 genotyped donors. Study-wide results and limits: Reported performance of the classifier showed diagnosis of cytomegalovirus status with high specificity and sensitivity. Many donors carried some public TCRs, although rarity characterized most TCR sequences. As a later analysis revealed, most CMV-associated TCR beta chains appeared HLA-restricted.

The CDR3 is 13 amino acids. Trimming took off 5 bases at V and 4 bases at J, with 10 bases between the two ends. In germline, CDR1 is MRHNA, CDR2 SNTAGT. The PCR was carried out with 60 Vbeta primers and 13 Jbeta primers. The repertoire was sequenced with immunoSEQ multiplex PCR; TCRdb's copy has only in-frame clones and lacks some. Of over 200,000 clones in the sample, almost 80% were seen once. The gene calls are TRBV6-4 and TRBJ2-3, with unresolved D. This sequence was found in a male donor in good health and CMV-seronegative. The sample taken for sequencing was PBMCs. CDR3 nucleotides: TGTGCCAGCAGTAGCCAGGATCCAGATACGCAGTATTTT. This gives the protein CASSSQDPDTQYF.